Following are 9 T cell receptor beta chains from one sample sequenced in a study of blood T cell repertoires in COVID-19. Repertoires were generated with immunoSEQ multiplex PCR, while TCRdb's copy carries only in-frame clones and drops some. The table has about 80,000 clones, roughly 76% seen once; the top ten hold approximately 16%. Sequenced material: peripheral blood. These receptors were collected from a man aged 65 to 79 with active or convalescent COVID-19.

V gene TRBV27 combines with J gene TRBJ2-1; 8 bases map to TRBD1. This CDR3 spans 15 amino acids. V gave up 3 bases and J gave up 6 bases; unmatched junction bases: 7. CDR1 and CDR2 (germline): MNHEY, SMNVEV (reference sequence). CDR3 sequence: CASSFPGGLSNEQFF. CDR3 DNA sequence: TGTGCCAGCAGTTTCCCAGGGGGCTTATCCAATGAGCAGTTCTTC.

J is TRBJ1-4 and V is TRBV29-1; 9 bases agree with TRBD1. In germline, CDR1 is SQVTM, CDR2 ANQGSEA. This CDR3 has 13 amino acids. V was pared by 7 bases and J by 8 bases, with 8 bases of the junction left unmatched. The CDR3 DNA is TGCAGCGGGCAGGACAGGGGCGGCGAAAAACTGTTTTTT. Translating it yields CSGQDRGGEKLFF.

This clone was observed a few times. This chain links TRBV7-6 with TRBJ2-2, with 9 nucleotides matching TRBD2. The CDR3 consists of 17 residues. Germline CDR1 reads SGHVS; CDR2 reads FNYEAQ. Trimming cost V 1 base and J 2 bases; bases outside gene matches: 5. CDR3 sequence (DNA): TGTGCCAGCAGCTTAGTTAGCGGGGGCGTTAACACCGGGGAGCTGTTTTTT. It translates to CASSLVSGGVNTGELFF.

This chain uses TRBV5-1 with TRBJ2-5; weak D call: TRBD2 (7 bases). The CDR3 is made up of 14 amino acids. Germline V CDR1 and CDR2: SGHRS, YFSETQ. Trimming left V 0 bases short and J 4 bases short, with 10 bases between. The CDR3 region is CASSLGRGAETQYF. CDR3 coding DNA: TGCGCCAGCAGCTTGGGTCGGGGGGCAGAGACCCAGTACTTC.

DNA for the CDR3: TGTGCCAGCAGCTTAGAGGAGGGGACCTACGAGCAGTACTTC. This codes for CASSLEEGTYEQYF. The V gene is TRBV7-9, the J gene TRBJ2-7; tentatively, D is TRBD2 (6 bases). This CDR3 comprises 14 residues. Germline CDR1 is SEHNR and CDR2 is FQNEAQ (reference sequence). The V end lost 1 base, the J end lost 2 bases, and 9 bases lay between the germline ends.

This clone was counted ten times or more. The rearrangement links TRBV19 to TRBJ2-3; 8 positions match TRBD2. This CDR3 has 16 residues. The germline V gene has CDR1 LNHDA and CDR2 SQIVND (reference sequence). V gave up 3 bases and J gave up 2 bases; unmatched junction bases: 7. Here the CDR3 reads CASSIGAGVLTDTQYF. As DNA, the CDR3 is TGTGCCAGTAGTATTGGAGCGGGGGTCCTCACAGATACGCAGTATTTT.

The DNA for the CDR3 is TGTGCCAGCAGCTTGGCTGGGACGGGGGGCAATAATAACTATGGCTACACCTTC. This translates into CASSLAGTGGNNNYGYTF. This chain links TRBV5-5 with TRBJ1-2; maybe TRBD1 (6 bases). Trimming shortened V by 0 bases and J by 1 base, and 19 bases separated the two germline ends. CDR1 and CDR2 (germline): SGHKS, YYEKEE (reference sequence). CDR3 length: 18 amino acids.

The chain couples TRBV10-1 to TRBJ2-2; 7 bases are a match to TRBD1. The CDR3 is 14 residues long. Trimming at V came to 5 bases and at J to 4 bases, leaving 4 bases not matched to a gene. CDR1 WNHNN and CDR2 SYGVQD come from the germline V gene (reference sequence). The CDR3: CASSPGQSTGELFF. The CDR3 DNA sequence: TGCGCCAGCAGTCCGGGACAGTCCACCGGGGAGCTGTTTTTT.

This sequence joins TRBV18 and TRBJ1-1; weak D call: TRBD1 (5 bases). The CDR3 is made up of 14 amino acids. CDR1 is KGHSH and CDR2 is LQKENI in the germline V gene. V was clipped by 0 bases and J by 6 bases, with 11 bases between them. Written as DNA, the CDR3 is TGTGCCAGCTCACCACCTTCTGGGGCCGCTGAAGCTTTCTTT. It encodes CASSPPSGAAEAFF.